This is a list of T cell receptor beta chains from one sample in a study of shared clonotypes between healthy human individuals. The data were produced by immunoSEQ multiplex PCR, yet TCRdb's version contains in-frame clones alone and is incomplete. The table includes roughly 1 million clones, about 77% detected once. Source material: memory CD4+ T cells sorted from blood. Receptors originate from a young man in good health. The CDR3 runs from the conserved cysteine through the conserved F or W. The D gene is left open where the match is weak. Expanded clones are given a class, and other clones once, few, many or no size at all.

d_call: TRBD1
v_call: TRBV7-2
j_call: TRBJ1-6
clone_size: .
cdr3_nt: TGTGCCAGCAGCGTGGGACAGGGGTTAGGTTCACCCCTCCACTTT
cdr3_aa: CASSVGQGLGSPLHF

d_call: TRBD1
v_call: TRBV6-1
j_call: TRBJ2-2
clone_size: .
cdr3_nt: TGTGCCAGCACCCGCCGGACAGGGAATTATGGGGAGCTGTTTTTT
cdr3_aa: CASTRRTGNYGELFF

d_call: .
v_call: TRBV20-1
j_call: TRBJ2-5
clone_size: .
cdr3_nt: TGCAGTGCTGGGACTGAAGAGACCCAGTACTTC
cdr3_aa: CSAGTEETQYF

d_call: TRBD1
v_call: TRBV6-5
j_call: TRBJ2-7
clone_size: .
cdr3_nt: TGTGCCAGCCGGGCTGGACAGGCCGTCTCCTACGAGCAGTACTTC
cdr3_aa: CASRAGQAVSYEQYF

d_call: .
v_call: TRBV11-2
j_call: TRBJ1-2
clone_size: few
cdr3_nt: TGTGCCAGCAGCTTAGTTGTAGGGGAAAGGGATGGCTACACCTTC
cdr3_aa: CASSLVVGERDGYTF

d_call: .
v_call: TRBV30
j_call: TRBJ1-5
clone_size: few
cdr3_nt: TGTGCCTGGAGTGTATCGAGCCCGAATCAGCCCCAGCATTTT
cdr3_aa: CAWSVSSPNQPQHF

d_call: TRBD2
v_call: TRBV18
j_call: TRBJ2-3
clone_size: .
cdr3_nt: TGTGCCAGCTCACCACGACTAGCGGGATACTCAGATACGCAGTATTTT
cdr3_aa: CASSPRLAGYSDTQYF

d_call: .
v_call: TRBV11-2
j_call: TRBJ2-2
clone_size: many
cdr3_nt: TGTGCCAGCAGCTTCGGGACCGGGGAGCTGTTTTTT
cdr3_aa: CASSFGTGELFF

d_call: .
v_call: TRBV27
j_call: TRBJ1-6
clone_size: .
cdr3_nt: TGTGCCAGCAGTTTTTTATCGGCGGGTGTCCCACCCCTCCACTTT
cdr3_aa: CASSFLSAGVPPLHF

d_call: TRBD2
v_call: TRBV18
j_call: TRBJ2-5
clone_size: .
cdr3_nt: TGTGCCAGCTCACCGATGATAGCGGGGGCCTACCAAGAGACCCAGTACTTC
cdr3_aa: CASSPMIAGAYQETQYF

d_call: .
v_call: TRBV9
j_call: TRBJ1-4
clone_size: .
cdr3_nt: TGTGCCAGCGGCTCGAATGAAAAACTGTTTTTT
cdr3_aa: CASGSNEKLFF

d_call: TRBD1
v_call: TRBV6-1
j_call: TRBJ1-2
clone_size: many
cdr3_nt: TGTGCCAGCAGGCCGACAGGGTATGGCTACACCTTC
cdr3_aa: CASRPTGYGYTF

d_call: .
v_call: TRBV5-1
j_call: TRBJ2-7
clone_size: many
cdr3_nt: TGCGCCAGCAGCTTGGAAGGAGGTAGGCTCGAGCAGTACTTC
cdr3_aa: CASSLEGGRLEQYF

d_call: TRBD1
v_call: TRBV6-6
j_call: TRBJ2-5
clone_size: once
cdr3_nt: TGTGCCAGCAGCCCCGGACAGGGGGTAGAGACCCAGTACTTC
cdr3_aa: CASSPGQGVETQYF

d_call: .
v_call: TRBV30
j_call: TRBJ1-2
clone_size: many
cdr3_nt: TGTGCCTGGAGTTTTGGCTCCGGGACTGCTTATGGCTACACCTTC
cdr3_aa: CAWSFGSGTAYGYTF

d_call: .
v_call: TRBV18
j_call: TRBJ1-3
clone_size: .
cdr3_nt: TGTGCCAGCTCACCACCGGCGGGCGGCGGAAACACCATATATTTT
cdr3_aa: CASSPPAGGGNTIYF

d_call: TRBD2
v_call: TRBV7-3
j_call: TRBJ2-1
clone_size: .
cdr3_nt: TGTGCCAGCAGCCCTAGCGGGGGCCCCAATGAGCAGTTCTTC
cdr3_aa: CASSPSGGPNEQFF

d_call: TRBD2
v_call: TRBV5-1
j_call: TRBJ2-1
clone_size: .
cdr3_nt: TGCGCCAGCAACCCGATGGAGGGAGCGGGGAATGAGCAGTTCTTC
cdr3_aa: CASNPMEGAGNEQFF

d_call: .
v_call: TRBV27
j_call: TRBJ1-5
clone_size: few
cdr3_nt: TGTGCCAGCAGTCAAACCGGGGGGGGATTCCAGCCCCAGCATTTT
cdr3_aa: CASSQTGGGFQPQHF

d_call: .
v_call: TRBV6-5
j_call: TRBJ2-7
clone_size: .
cdr3_nt: TGTGCCAGCAGTTACGTTAACGAGCAGTACTTC
cdr3_aa: CASSYVNEQYF

d_call: .
v_call: TRBV7-9
j_call: TRBJ2-2
clone_size: .
cdr3_nt: TGTGCCAGCAGCTTAGGCGGCAACCCTAACACCGGGGAGCTGTTTTTT
cdr3_aa: CASSLGGNPNTGELFF

d_call: .
v_call: TRBV7-2
j_call: TRBJ2-5
clone_size: many
cdr3_nt: TGTGCCAGCAGCCCGAAGGGGGGGACCCAGTACTTC
cdr3_aa: CASSPKGGTQYF

d_call: TRBD1
v_call: TRBV7-2
j_call: TRBJ2-5
clone_size: .
cdr3_nt: TGTGCCAGCAGCTCCGCAGGGGGCGTATCGGAGACCCAGTACTTC
cdr3_aa: CASSSAGGVSETQYF

d_call: TRBD1
v_call: TRBV4-1
j_call: TRBJ1-6
clone_size: .
cdr3_nt: TGCGCCAGCAGCCAAGTAGCACGAGGACAGGGGTTCTCCTATAATTCACCCCTCCACTTT
cdr3_aa: CASSQVARGQGFSYNSPLHF

d_call: .
v_call: TRBV5-1
j_call: TRBJ1-3
clone_size: .
cdr3_nt: TGCGCCAGCAAGACAGCCACCTCTGGAAACACCATATATTTT
cdr3_aa: CASKTATSGNTIYF

d_call: .
v_call: TRBV10-1
j_call: TRBJ2-5
clone_size: .
cdr3_nt: TGCGCCAGCAGCGGACAGTTACAAGAGACCCAGTACTTC
cdr3_aa: CASSGQLQETQYF

d_call: .
v_call: TRBV5-4
j_call: TRBJ2-4
clone_size: .
cdr3_nt: TGTGCCAGCAGCGAGGATGGGGGGTTAGCCAAAAACATTCAGTACTTC
cdr3_aa: CASSEDGGLAKNIQYF

d_call: .
v_call: TRBV29-1
j_call: TRBJ2-7
clone_size: .
cdr3_nt: TGCAGCGTTGAGAGATCCTACGAGCAGTACTTC
cdr3_aa: CSVERSYEQYF

d_call: TRBD2
v_call: TRBV10-3
j_call: TRBJ2-5
clone_size: .
cdr3_nt: TGTGCCATCAGTGAGCCCCCAGGGGGGGAAACTAGCGGGAGTATCTTCCAAGAGACCCAGTACTTC
cdr3_aa: CAISEPPGGETSGSIFQETQYF

d_call: .
v_call: TRBV10-2
j_call: TRBJ1-5
clone_size: .
cdr3_nt: TGCGCCAGCAGTAGCACAGGTGGGAGTCAGCCCCAGCATTTT
cdr3_aa: CASSSTGGSQPQHF

d_call: .
v_call: TRBV5-1
j_call: TRBJ1-1
clone_size: many
cdr3_nt: TGCGCCAGCAGTTTTCAGGGGAACACTGAAGCTTTCTTT
cdr3_aa: CASSFQGNTEAFF

d_call: TRBD1
v_call: TRBV28
j_call: TRBJ2-7
clone_size: .
cdr3_nt: TGTGCCAGCAGAACAGGGGGGGACAGGGGAGACTTC
cdr3_aa: CASRTGGDRGDF

d_call: .
v_call: TRBV7-9
j_call: TRBJ1-4
clone_size: .
cdr3_nt: TGTGCCAGCAGCTCCTCTGGGGGCGGGGTTAATGAAAAACTGTTTTTT
cdr3_aa: CASSSSGGGVNEKLFF

d_call: .
v_call: TRBV23-1
j_call: TRBJ1-1
clone_size: .
cdr3_nt: TGCGCCAGCAGTCACTTCCCCAGGCCGCAACCGACTGAAGCTTTCTTT
cdr3_aa: CASSHFPRPQPTEAFF

d_call: .
v_call: TRBV5-6
j_call: TRBJ1-1
clone_size: few
cdr3_nt: TGTGCCAGCAGCTTGAGGTATCGGGGTGGCACTGAAGCTTTCTTT
cdr3_aa: CASSLRYRGGTEAFF

d_call: TRBD1
v_call: TRBV5-6
j_call: TRBJ1-2
clone_size: .
cdr3_nt: TGTGCCAGCAGCCTCCGGGACAGGGGACCCTATGGCTACACCTTC
cdr3_aa: CASSLRDRGPYGYTF

d_call: .
v_call: TRBV11-1
j_call: TRBJ1-1
clone_size: .
cdr3_nt: TGTGCCAGCAGCTGGGGACTCAACACTGAAGCTTTCTTT
cdr3_aa: CASSWGLNTEAFF

d_call: .
v_call: TRBV19
j_call: TRBJ1-2
clone_size: .
cdr3_nt: TGTGCCAGTAGTTGGGTAACAGGCGATGGCTACACCTTC
cdr3_aa: CASSWVTGDGYTF

d_call: .
v_call: TRBV2
j_call: TRBJ1-5
clone_size: few
cdr3_nt: TGTGCCAGCAGTGGGACAAGCAGCAATCAGCCCCAGCATTTT
cdr3_aa: CASSGTSSNQPQHF

d_call: .
v_call: TRBV2
j_call: TRBJ2-7
clone_size: once
cdr3_nt: TGTGCCAGCAACTCCGGGACATCTTTTGGGGAGCAGTACTTC
cdr3_aa: CASNSGTSFGEQYF

d_call: .
v_call: TRBV11-3
j_call: TRBJ2-7
clone_size: many
cdr3_nt: TGTGCCAGCAGCCCAACCGGACGGTACTACGAGCAGTACTTC
cdr3_aa: CASSPTGRYYEQYF

d_call: TRBD1
v_call: TRBV19
j_call: TRBJ1-6
clone_size: .
cdr3_nt: TGTGCCAGTAGTCTGTTGGACAGGGATGATTCACCCCTCCACTTT
cdr3_aa: CASSLLDRDDSPLHF

d_call: TRBD1
v_call: TRBV7-9
j_call: TRBJ2-5
clone_size: .
cdr3_nt: TGTGCCAGCAGCATACAGGGGGCCGGGCGACAAGAGACCCAGTACTTC
cdr3_aa: CASSIQGAGRQETQYF

d_call: .
v_call: TRBV5-4
j_call: TRBJ2-5
clone_size: .
cdr3_nt: TGTGCCAGCAGCTTGTCAGGGAGAGAGACCCAGTACTTC
cdr3_aa: CASSLSGRETQYF

d_call: TRBD1
v_call: TRBV5-5
j_call: TRBJ2-3
clone_size: once
cdr3_nt: TGTGCCAGCAGCTTGGAGGGACAGGGATCAGATACGCAGTATTTT
cdr3_aa: CASSLEGQGSDTQYF

d_call: TRBD2
v_call: TRBV6-1
j_call: TRBJ2-3
clone_size: .
cdr3_nt: TGTGCCAGCAGTACTAGCGGGGGGAAGACAGATACGCAGTATTTT
cdr3_aa: CASSTSGGKTDTQYF

d_call: TRBD1
v_call: TRBV7-8
j_call: TRBJ1-6
clone_size: .
cdr3_nt: TGTGCCAGCAGCGGACAGGGAAAATCGGGACCCCTCCACTTT
cdr3_aa: CASSGQGKSGPLHF

d_call: .
v_call: TRBV6-1
j_call: TRBJ2-7
clone_size: .
cdr3_nt: TGTGCCAGCAGTGAATCCTACAGTGTTCGCAGCGAGCAGTACTTC
cdr3_aa: CASSESYSVRSEQYF

d_call: TRBD1
v_call: TRBV5-1
j_call: TRBJ2-3
clone_size: few
cdr3_nt: TGCGCCAGCAGCGTTGGGACAGGGAACACAGATACGCAGTATTTT
cdr3_aa: CASSVGTGNTDTQYF

d_call: .
v_call: TRBV9
j_call: TRBJ2-5
clone_size: .
cdr3_nt: TGTGCCAGCAGCGTAGGCCAGGGATCCAAAGAGACCCAGTACTTC
cdr3_aa: CASSVGQGSKETQYF

d_call: TRBD2
v_call: TRBV28
j_call: TRBJ2-3
clone_size: .
cdr3_nt: TGTGCCAGCAGTTTTATAGCGGGGGTCGGGGATACGCAGTATTTT
cdr3_aa: CASSFIAGVGDTQYF

d_call: TRBD1
v_call: TRBV2
j_call: TRBJ2-7
clone_size: .
cdr3_nt: TGTGCCAGCGTTACAGGGGACTCCTACGAGCAGTACTTC
cdr3_aa: CASVTGDSYEQYF

d_call: .
v_call: TRBV29-1
j_call: TRBJ2-6
clone_size: .
cdr3_nt: TGCAGCGTTGAAGACGGAGGGACCGCTCGGGCCAACGTCCTGACTTTC
cdr3_aa: CSVEDGGTARANVLTF

d_call: .
v_call: TRBV27
j_call: TRBJ1-4
clone_size: few
cdr3_nt: TGTGCCAGCATGTTGGGGGCTGGTGAAAAACTGTTTTTT
cdr3_aa: CASMLGAGEKLFF

d_call: .
v_call: TRBV28
j_call: TRBJ1-2
clone_size: .
cdr3_nt: TGTGCCAGCAGGGCCTCCGGGGGGGGCTATGGCTACACCTTC
cdr3_aa: CASRASGGGYGYTF

d_call: TRBD2
v_call: TRBV25-1
j_call: TRBJ2-5
clone_size: .
cdr3_nt: TGTGCCAGCAGTAGGCACCCCGGCGGGGGGGAAGAGACCCAGTACTTC
cdr3_aa: CASSRHPGGGEETQYF

d_call: .
v_call: TRBV6-6
j_call: TRBJ2-3
clone_size: .
cdr3_nt: TGTGCCAGCAGTTACACAAGCACAGATACGCAGTATTTT
cdr3_aa: CASSYTSTDTQYF

d_call: TRBD2
v_call: TRBV4-1
j_call: TRBJ2-5
clone_size: .
cdr3_nt: TGCGCCAGCAGCCATTCTAGCGGGGGGGCCAAGGAGACCCAGTACTTC
cdr3_aa: CASSHSSGGAKETQYF